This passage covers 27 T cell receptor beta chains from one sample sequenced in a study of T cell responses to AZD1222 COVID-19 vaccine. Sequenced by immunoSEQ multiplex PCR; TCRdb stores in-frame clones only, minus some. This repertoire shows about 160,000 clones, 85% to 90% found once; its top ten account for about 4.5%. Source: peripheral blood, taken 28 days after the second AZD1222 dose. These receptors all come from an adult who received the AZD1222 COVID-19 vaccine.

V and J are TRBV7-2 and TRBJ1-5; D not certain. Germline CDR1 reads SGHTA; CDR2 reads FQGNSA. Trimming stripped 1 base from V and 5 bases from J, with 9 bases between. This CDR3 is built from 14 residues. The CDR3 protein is CASSLEGYHQPQHF. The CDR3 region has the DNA TGTGCCAGCAGCTTAGAGGGCTATCATCAGCCCCAGCATTTT.

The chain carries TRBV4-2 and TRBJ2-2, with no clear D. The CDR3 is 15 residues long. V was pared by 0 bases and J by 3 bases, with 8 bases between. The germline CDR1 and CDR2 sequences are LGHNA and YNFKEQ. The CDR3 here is CASSQDRQYTGELFF. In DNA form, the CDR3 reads TGTGCCAGCAGCCAAGATCGCCAGTACACCGGGGAGCTGTTTTTT.

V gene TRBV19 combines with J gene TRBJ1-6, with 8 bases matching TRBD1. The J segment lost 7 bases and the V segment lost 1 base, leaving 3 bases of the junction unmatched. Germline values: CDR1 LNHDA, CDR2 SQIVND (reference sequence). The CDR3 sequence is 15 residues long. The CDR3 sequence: CASSIGTGKNSPLHF. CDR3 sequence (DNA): TGTGCCAGTAGTATAGGGACAGGGAAGAATTCACCCCTCCACTTT.

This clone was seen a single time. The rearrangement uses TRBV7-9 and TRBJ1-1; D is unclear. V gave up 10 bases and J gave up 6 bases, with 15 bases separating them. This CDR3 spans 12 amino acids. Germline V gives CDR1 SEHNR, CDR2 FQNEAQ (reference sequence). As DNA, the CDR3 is TGTGCCACTGGCGAGGCGGGCCCTGAAGCTTTCTTT. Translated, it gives CATGEAGPEAFF.

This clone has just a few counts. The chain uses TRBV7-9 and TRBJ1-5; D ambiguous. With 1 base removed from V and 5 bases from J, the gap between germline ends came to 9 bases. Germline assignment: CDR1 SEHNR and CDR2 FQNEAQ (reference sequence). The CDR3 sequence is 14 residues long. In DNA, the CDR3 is TGTGCCAGCAGCTTAGGGAAACGGGATCAGCCCCAGCATTTT. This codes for CASSLGKRDQPQHF.

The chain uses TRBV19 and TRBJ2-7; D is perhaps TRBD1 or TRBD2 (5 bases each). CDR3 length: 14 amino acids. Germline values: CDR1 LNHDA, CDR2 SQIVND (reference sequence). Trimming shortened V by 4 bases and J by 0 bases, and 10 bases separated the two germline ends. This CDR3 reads CASSNLGDSYEQYF. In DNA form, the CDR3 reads TGTGCCAGTAGTAACCTGGGGGACTCCTACGAGCAGTACTTC.

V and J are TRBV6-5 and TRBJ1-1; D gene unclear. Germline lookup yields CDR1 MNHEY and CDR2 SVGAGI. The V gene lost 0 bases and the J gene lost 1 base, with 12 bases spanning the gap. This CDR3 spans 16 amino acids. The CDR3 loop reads CASSYSIAAGNTEAFF. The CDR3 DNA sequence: TGTGCCAGCAGTTACTCGATTGCAGCGGGGAACACTGAAGCTTTCTTT.

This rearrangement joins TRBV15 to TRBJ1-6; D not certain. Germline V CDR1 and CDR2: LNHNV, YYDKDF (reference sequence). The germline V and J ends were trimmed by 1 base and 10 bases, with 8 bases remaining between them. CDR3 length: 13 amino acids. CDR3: CATSRGLNSPLHF. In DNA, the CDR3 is TGTGCCACCAGCAGAGGGCTGAACTCACCCCTCCACTTT.

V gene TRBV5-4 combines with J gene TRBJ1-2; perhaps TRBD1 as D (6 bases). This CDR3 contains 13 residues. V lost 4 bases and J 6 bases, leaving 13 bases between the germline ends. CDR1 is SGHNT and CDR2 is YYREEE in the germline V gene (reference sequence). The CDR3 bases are TGTGCCAGCAGCCAACAGGGCGCTGATGGCTACACCTTC. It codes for CASSQQGADGYTF. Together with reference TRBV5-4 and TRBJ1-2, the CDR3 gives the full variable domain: ETGVTQSPTHLIKTRGQQVTLRCSSQSGHNTVSWYQQALGQGPQFIFQYYREEENGRGNFPPRFSGLQFPNYSSELNVNALELDDSALYLCASSQQGADGYTFGSGTRLTVV.

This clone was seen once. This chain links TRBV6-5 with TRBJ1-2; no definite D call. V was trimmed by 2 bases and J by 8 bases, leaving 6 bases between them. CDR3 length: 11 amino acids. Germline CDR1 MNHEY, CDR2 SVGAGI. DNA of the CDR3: TGTGCCAGCAGTTACGGGGTCGGCTACACCTTC. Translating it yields CASSYGVGYTF.

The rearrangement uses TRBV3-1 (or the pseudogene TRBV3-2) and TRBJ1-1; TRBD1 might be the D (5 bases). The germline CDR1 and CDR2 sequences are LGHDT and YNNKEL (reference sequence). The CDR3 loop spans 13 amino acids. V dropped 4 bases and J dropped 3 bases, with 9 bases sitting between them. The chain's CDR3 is CASSPQGHTEAFF. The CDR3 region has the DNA TGTGCCAGCAGCCCCCAGGGACACACTGAAGCTTTCTTT.

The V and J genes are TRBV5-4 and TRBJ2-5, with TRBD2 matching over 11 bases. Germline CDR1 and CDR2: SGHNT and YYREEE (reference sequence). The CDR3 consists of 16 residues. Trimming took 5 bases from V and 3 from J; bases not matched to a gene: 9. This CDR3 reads CASSSSGGREEETQYF. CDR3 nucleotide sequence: TGTGCCAGCAGTTCTAGCGGGGGGCGGGAGGAAGAGACCCAGTACTTC.

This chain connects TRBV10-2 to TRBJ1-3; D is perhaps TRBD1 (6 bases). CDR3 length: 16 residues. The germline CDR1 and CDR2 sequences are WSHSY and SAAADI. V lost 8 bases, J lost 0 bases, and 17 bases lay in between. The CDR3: CASGSGQSFSGNTIYF. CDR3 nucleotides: TGCGCCAGCGGATCAGGACAGTCTTTCTCTGGAAACACCATATATTTT.

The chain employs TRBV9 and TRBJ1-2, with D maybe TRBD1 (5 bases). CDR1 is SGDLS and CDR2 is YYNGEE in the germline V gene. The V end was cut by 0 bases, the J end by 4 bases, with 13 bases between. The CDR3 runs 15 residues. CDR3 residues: CASSVEGRNPYGYTF. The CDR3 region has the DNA TGTGCCAGCAGCGTAGAGGGACGGAACCCCTATGGCTACACCTTC.

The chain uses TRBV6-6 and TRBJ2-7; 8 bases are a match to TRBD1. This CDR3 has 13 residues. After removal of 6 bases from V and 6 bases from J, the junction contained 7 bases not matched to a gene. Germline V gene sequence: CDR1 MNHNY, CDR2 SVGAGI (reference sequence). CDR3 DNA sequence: TGTGCCAGCAGCCGGGGACAGGCGTCCGAGCAGTACTTC. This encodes CASSRGQASEQYF.

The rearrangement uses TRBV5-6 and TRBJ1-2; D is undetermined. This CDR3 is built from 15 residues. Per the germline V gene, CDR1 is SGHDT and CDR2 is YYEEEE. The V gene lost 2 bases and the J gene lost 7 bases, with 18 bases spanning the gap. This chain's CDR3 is CASSLYREPLVGYTF. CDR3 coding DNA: TGTGCCAGCAGCTTATACCGGGAACCTCTCGTTGGCTACACCTTC.

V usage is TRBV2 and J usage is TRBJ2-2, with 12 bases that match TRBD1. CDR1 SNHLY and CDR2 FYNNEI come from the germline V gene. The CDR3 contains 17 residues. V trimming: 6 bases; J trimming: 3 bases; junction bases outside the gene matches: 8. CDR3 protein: CASRDRDRGHYTGELFF. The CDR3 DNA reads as TGTGCCAGCAGGGACAGGGACAGGGGGCATTACACCGGGGAGCTGTTTTTT.

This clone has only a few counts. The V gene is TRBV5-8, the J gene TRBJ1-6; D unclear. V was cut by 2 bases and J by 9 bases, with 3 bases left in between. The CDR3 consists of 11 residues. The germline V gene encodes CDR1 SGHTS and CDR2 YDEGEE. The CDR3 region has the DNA TGTGCCAGCAGCTTCGGTTCACCCCTCCACTTT. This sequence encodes CASSFGSPLHF.

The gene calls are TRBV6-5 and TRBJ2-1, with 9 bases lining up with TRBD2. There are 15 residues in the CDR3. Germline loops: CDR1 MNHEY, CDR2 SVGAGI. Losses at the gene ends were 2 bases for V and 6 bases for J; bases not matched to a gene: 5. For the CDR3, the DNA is TGTGCCAGCAGTTACGCCCTAGCGGGGACCAATGAGCAGTTCTTC. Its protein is CASSYALAGTNEQFF.

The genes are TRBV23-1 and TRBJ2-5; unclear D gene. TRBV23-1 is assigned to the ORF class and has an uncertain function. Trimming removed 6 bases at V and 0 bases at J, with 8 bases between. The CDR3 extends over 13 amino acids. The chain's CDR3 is CASRPGNQETQYF. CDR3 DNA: TGCGCCAGCAGGCCTGGAAACCAAGAGACCCAGTACTTC.

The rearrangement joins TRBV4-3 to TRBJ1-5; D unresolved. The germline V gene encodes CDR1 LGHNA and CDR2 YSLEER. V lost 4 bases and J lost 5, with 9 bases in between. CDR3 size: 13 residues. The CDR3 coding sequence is TGCGCCAGCAGCCCAGATACCTATCAGCCCCAGCATTTT. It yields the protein CASSPDTYQPQHF.

The CDR3 sequence: CASSLGVNEQFF. As DNA, the CDR3 is TGTGCCAGCAGCTTGGGGGTCAATGAGCAGTTCTTC. The chain couples TRBV5-5 to TRBJ2-1, with no clear D. The V gene's germline CDR1 is SGHKS and CDR2 YYEKEE (reference sequence). This CDR3 region has 12 residues. V was pared by 0 bases and J by 6 bases, with 4 bases between.

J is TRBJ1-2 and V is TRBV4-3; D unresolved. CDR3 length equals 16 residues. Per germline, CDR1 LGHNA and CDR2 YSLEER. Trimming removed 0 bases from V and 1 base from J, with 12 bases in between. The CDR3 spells CASSQENVQVNYGYTF. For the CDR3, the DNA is TGCGCCAGCAGCCAAGAAAACGTTCAGGTTAACTATGGCTACACCTTC.

The DNA of the CDR3 is TGTGCCAGCAGCGTAGTCCCTGCGAACGGGGAGCTGTTTTTT. This encodes CASSVVPANGELFF. The rearrangement links TRBV9 to TRBJ2-2; D uncertain. CDR1 SGDLS and CDR2 YYNGEE come from the germline V gene. The CDR3 length is 14 residues. The V and J ends lost 0 bases and 7 bases respectively, with 10 bases between them.

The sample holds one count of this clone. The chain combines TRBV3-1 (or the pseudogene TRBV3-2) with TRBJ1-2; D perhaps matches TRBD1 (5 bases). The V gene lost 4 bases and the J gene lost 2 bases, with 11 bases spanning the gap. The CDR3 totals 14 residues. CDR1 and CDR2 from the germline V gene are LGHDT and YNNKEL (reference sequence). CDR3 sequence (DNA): TGTGCCAGCAGCCCACAGGTTATCAACTATGGCTACACCTTC. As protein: CASSPQVINYGYTF.

The CDR3 loop reads CASSAGASNQPQHF. CDR3 DNA sequence: TGCGCCAGCAGTGCAGGGGCGAGCAATCAGCCCCAGCATTTT. The rearrangement links TRBV10-1 to TRBJ1-5, with D maybe TRBD1 (6 bases). V lost 4 bases to trimming and J lost 1 base, with 8 bases between them. The CDR3 covers 14 residues. Germline assignment: CDR1 WNHNN and CDR2 SYGVQD (reference sequence).

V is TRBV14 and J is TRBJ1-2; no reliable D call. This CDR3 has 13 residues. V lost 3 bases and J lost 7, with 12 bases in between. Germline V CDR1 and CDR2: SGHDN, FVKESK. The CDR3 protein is CASSQSRRGGYTF. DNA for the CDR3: TGTGCCAGCAGCCAGAGTCGGCGCGGTGGCTACACCTTC.